The 27 T cell receptor beta chains reported below all come from one sample, sequenced in a study of blood T cell repertoires in COVID-19. TCRdb keeps only in-frame clones here, not all; method: immunoSEQ multiplex PCR. Among 300,000 to 400,000 clones listed, 88% were seen once. The specimen was peripheral blood. Receptors were obtained from a woman aged 70-85 years with COVID-19, enrolled during active disease.

The V call is TRBV11-3, the J call TRBJ2-1, with TRBD2 matching 9 bases. J gave up 6 bases and V 5 bases, and 14 bases lay outside the gene matches. Germline CDR1 SGHNT, CDR2 YENEEA. CDR3 length equals 17 residues. Here the CDR3 DNA reads TGTGCCAGCAGCGCCTGGGGTCCCGGGACTAGCAGCAATGAGCAGTTCTTC. As protein: CASSAWGPGTSSNEQFF.

The V call is TRBV6-5, the J call TRBJ1-2; 9 bases agree with TRBD1. The ends lost 5 bases at V and 0 bases at J; junction bases unmatched: 4. Germline lookup yields CDR1 MNHEY and CDR2 SVGAGI. This CDR3 is built from 15 residues. CDR3 region: CASSPGTGTNYGYTF. The CDR3 DNA reads TGTGCCAGCAGTCCCGGGACAGGGACTAACTATGGCTACACCTTC.

This sequence joins TRBV19 and TRBJ1-5; tentative D call: TRBD1 (6 bases). The length of the CDR3 is 15 residues. V was shortened by 0 bases and J by 8 bases, with 14 bases between the two germline ends. From germline, CDR1 is LNHDA and CDR2 SQIVND (reference sequence). This CDR3 reads CASSIDLWGREPQHF. The CDR3 bases are TGTGCCAGTAGTATAGATCTATGGGGGCGGGAGCCCCAGCATTTT.

The rearrangement joins TRBV11-2 to TRBJ2-7; D perhaps matches TRBD2 (5 bases). The V gene's germline CDR1 is SGHAT and CDR2 FQNNGV. V dropped 0 bases and J dropped 4 bases, with 22 bases sitting between them. The CDR3 contains 18 residues. This CDR3 is CASSLDRTRERGLYEQYF. In DNA form, the CDR3 reads TGTGCCAGCAGCTTAGATCGGACGAGGGAAAGAGGGCTTTACGAGCAGTACTTC. Combining the CDR3 with reference TRBV11-2 and TRBJ2-7 gives the whole variable domain EAGVAQSPRYKIIEKRQSVAFWCNPISGHATLYWYQQILGQGPKLLIQFQNNGVVDDSQLPKDRFSAERLKGVDSTLKIQPAKLEDSAVYLCASSLDRTRERGLYEQYFGPGTRLTVT.

This sequence joins TRBV18 and TRBJ1-3; no definite D call. This CDR3 is 16 amino acids long. Trimming removed 0 bases from V and 0 bases from J, with 9 bases in between. CDR1 is KGHSH and CDR2 is LQKENI in the germline V gene. The DNA for the CDR3 is TGTGCCAGCTCACCACCCTCACCGAGCTCTGGAAACACCATATATTTT. Translation: CASSPPSPSSGNTIYF.

The chain recombines TRBV3-1 (or the pseudogene TRBV3-2) with TRBJ2-7; 9 bases match TRBD1. With V trimmed by 7 bases and J by 6 bases, 10 bases remained unmatched. Germline CDR1 LGHDT, CDR2 YNNKEL (reference sequence). CDR3 length: 14 residues. The CDR3 nucleotides are TGTGCCAGCACCCCCAGGGGACAGGGTCCCGAGCAGTACTTC. It is translated as CASTPRGQGPEQYF.

V is TRBV12-5 and J is TRBJ1-4; D is possibly TRBD1 (5 bases). Trimming stripped 2 bases from V and 7 bases from J, with 14 bases between. Germline CDR1 and CDR2: LGHNT and FRNRAP. This CDR3 spans 15 amino acids. The CDR3: CASGLRGAVGEKLFF. CDR3 sequence (DNA): TGTGCTAGTGGTTTGAGGGGCGCGGTAGGTGAAAAACTGTTTTTT.

The genes are TRBV19 and TRBJ1-2, with D possibly being TRBD1 (5 bases). V dropped 3 bases and J dropped 4 bases, with 15 bases sitting between them. The CDR3 consists of 15 residues. Germline V lookup: CDR1 LNHDA, CDR2 SQIVND (reference sequence). The CDR3 DNA sequence: TGTGCCAGTAGTATGGGAGGGGAGCTGGGCTATGGCTACACCTTC. This translates into CASSMGGELGYGYTF.

The chain carries TRBV6-5 and TRBJ1-1, with D perhaps TRBD1 (6 bases). The germline V gene has CDR1 MNHEY and CDR2 SVGAGI. The V and J ends lost 4 bases and 7 bases respectively, with 10 bases between them. The length of the CDR3 is 12 residues. The CDR3 DNA follows: TGTGCCAGCAGTTCAATAGGGGGTGAAGCTTTCTTT. Its translation: CASSSIGGEAFF.

The chain combines TRBV18 with TRBJ1-2; D perhaps matches TRBD1 (6 bases). Germline-derived CDR1 and CDR2 are KGHSH and LQKENI. With 3 bases removed from V and 4 bases from J, the gap between germline ends came to 12 bases. The length of the CDR3 is 14 residues. The CDR3 sequence is CASSPADSSYGYTF. The CDR3 DNA follows: TGTGCCAGCTCACCCGCGGACAGCTCCTATGGCTACACCTTC.

In DNA, the CDR3 is TGCAGTGGGGGGGAAGGCTACACCTTC. This sequence encodes CSGGEGYTF. This chain connects TRBV20-1 to TRBJ1-2, with TRBD1 as a possible D gene (5 bases). The germline V and J ends were trimmed by 7 bases and 8 bases, with 8 bases remaining between them. Per the germline V gene, CDR1 is DFQATT and CDR2 is SNEGSKA (reference sequence). The CDR3 is 9 amino acids.

The rearrangement links TRBV30 to TRBJ1-4; 7 bases are a match to TRBD1. The CDR3 runs 11 residues. CDR1 and CDR2 (germline): GTSNPN, SVGIG (reference sequence). V trimming: 2 bases; J trimming: 15 bases; junction bases outside the gene matches: 6. Written as DNA, the CDR3 is TGTGCCTGGAGTCAGACAGGGCAGTTGTTTTTT. Amino acids: CAWSQTGQLFF. Combining the CDR3 with reference TRBV30 and TRBJ1-4 gives the whole variable domain SQTIHQWPATLVQPVGSPLSLECTVEGTSNPNLYWYRQAAGRGLQLLFYSVGIGQISSEVPQNLSASRPQDRQFILSSKKLLLSDSGFYLCAWSQTGQLFFGSGTQLSVL.

The chain recombines TRBV9 with TRBJ1-5; D is possibly TRBD1 (5 bases). The CDR3 spans 17 residues. With 0 bases removed from V and 9 bases from J, the gap between germline ends came to 22 bases. The germline gives CDR1 SGDLS, CDR2 YYNGEE. CDR3 protein: CASSVGPISSGGVPQHF. The DNA for the CDR3 is TGTGCCAGCAGCGTAGGACCGATTTCTAGTGGGGGGGTGCCCCAGCATTTT.

The chain combines TRBV2 with TRBJ2-7; TRBD1 agrees at 11 bases. The CDR3 is 14 amino acids. J gave up 7 bases and V 5 bases, and 7 bases lay outside the gene matches. The V gene's germline CDR1 is SNHLY and CDR2 FYNNEI. The CDR3 DNA reads TGTGCCAGCAGTTCGGACAGGGGGCCGGGGGAGCAGTACTTC. Its protein product is CASSSDRGPGEQYF.

The rearrangement uses TRBV5-6 and TRBJ1-4; D not resolved. Per the germline V gene, CDR1 is SGHDT and CDR2 is YYEEEE. Trimming removed 4 bases at V and 3 bases at J, with 16 bases between. The CDR3 extends over 16 amino acids. In DNA form, the CDR3 reads TGTGCCAGCAGCCCTAGACTGATGAGGGCTAATGAAAAACTGTTTTTT. Protein product: CASSPRLMRANEKLFF.

Of note for this clone: The same CDR3 is also encoded by other DNA sequences in this sample. The chain uses TRBV7-9 and TRBJ1-1; D is possibly TRBD1 (5 bases). The V gene's germline CDR1 is SEHNR and CDR2 FQNEAQ (reference sequence). This CDR3 is built from 13 residues. Trimming took 3 bases from V and 5 from J, leaving 10 bases between them. CDR3 protein: CASSLGGGTEAFF. DNA of the CDR3: TGTGCCAGCAGCTTGGGGGGAGGGACTGAAGCTTTCTTT.

The genes are TRBV28 and TRBJ1-2, with no clear D. Germline lookup yields CDR1 MDHEN and CDR2 SYDVKM. CDR3 length: 16 residues. Trimming stripped 3 bases from V and 0 bases from J, with 14 bases between. The CDR3 protein is CASSLEGPYSNYGYTF. CDR3 nucleotide sequence: TGTGCCAGCAGTTTGGAGGGCCCGTATTCTAACTATGGCTACACCTTC.

The chain links TRBV18 to TRBJ1-3; no definite D call. The V end lost 2 bases, the J end lost 2 bases, and 10 bases lay between the germline ends. The CDR3 sequence is 15 residues long. Germline V gene data show CDR1 as KGHSH and CDR2 as LQKENI. The CDR3 nucleotides read TGTGCCAGCTCACCATCTCGGGAGACTGGAAACACCATATATTTT. Its protein is CASSPSRETGNTIYF.

The chain carries TRBV7-9 and TRBJ2-7; D not resolved. The CDR3 totals 11 residues. V lost 1 base, J lost 7 bases, and 5 bases lay in between. CDR1 SEHNR and CDR2 FQNEAQ come from the germline V gene (reference sequence). As DNA, the CDR3 is TGTGCCAGCAGCTTAGGTAAAGAGCAGTACTTC. It specifies CASSLGKEQYF.

The chain recombines TRBV3-1 (or the pseudogene TRBV3-2) with TRBJ1-2, with 8 nucleotides matching TRBD1. The CDR3 contains 13 residues. Trimming at V came to 4 bases and at J to 6 bases, leaving 4 bases not matched to a gene. Per the germline V gene, CDR1 is LGHDT and CDR2 is YNNKEL (reference sequence). The CDR3 is CASSPRGQDGYTF. In DNA, the CDR3 is TGTGCCAGCAGCCCTAGGGGACAGGATGGCTACACCTTC.

The count of this clone is one. The chain carries TRBV4-3 and TRBJ1-1, with D perhaps TRBD1 (6 bases). V was shortened by 2 bases and J by 3 bases, with 7 bases between the two germline ends. This CDR3 region has 13 residues. CDR1 and CDR2 (germline): LGHNA, YSLEER. CDR3 nucleotide sequence: TGCGCCAGCAGCCAAAACAGGGACACTGAAGCTTTCTTT. This translates into CASSQNRDTEAFF.

V is TRBV5-1 and J is TRBJ1-1; D is unclear. The length of the CDR3 is 12 residues. Germline V gene data show CDR1 as SGHRS and CDR2 as YFSETQ. Trimming stripped 4 bases from V and 7 bases from J, with 11 bases between. Here the CDR3 DNA reads TGCGCCAGCAGCCTGTTCGGGGTTGAAGCTTTCTTT. Translation gives CASSLFGVEAFF.

Only a few counts were recorded for this clone. The CDR3 coding sequence is TGTGCCAGCAGTATTACAGGGGGCTCTGGAAACACCATATATTTT. This translates into CASSITGGSGNTIYF. The chain has TRBV27 and TRBJ1-3, with TRBD1 matching 8 bases. This CDR3 region has 15 residues. V lost 5 bases, J lost 0 bases, and 3 bases stayed unmatched. The germline V gene encodes CDR1 MNHEY and CDR2 SMNVEV (reference sequence).

The J gene is TRBJ2-3, the V gene TRBV14; possible D gene TRBD1, 5 bases. The V end was cut by 4 bases, the J end by 7 bases, with 12 bases between. Germline V gene lookup returns CDR1 SGHDN and CDR2 FVKESK. The CDR3 length is 13 residues. CDR3 loop: CASSLSTEYTQYF. CDR3 nucleotide sequence: TGTGCCAGCAGCCTCTCGACAGAGTATACGCAGTATTTT.

This sequence joins TRBV5-6 and TRBJ1-1; D perhaps matches TRBD1 (5 bases). The CDR3 extends over 13 amino acids. V lost 5 bases and J lost 5, with 13 bases in between. Per the germline V gene, CDR1 is SGHDT and CDR2 is YYEEEE. CDR3 in DNA: TGTGCCAGCAGACCGGGGGTAGGGACTGAAGCTTTCTTT. Amino acid sequence: CASRPGVGTEAFF.

V and J are TRBV10-3 and TRBJ1-2, with a weak D call TRBD1 (6 bases). Between the trimmed V and J ends, which lost 4 bases and 3 bases, there was a span of 12 bases. The CDR3 has 14 residues. The germline V gene encodes CDR1 ENHRY and CDR2 SYGVKD. The CDR3 is CAISGVGGDYGYTF. CDR3 sequence (DNA): TGTGCCATCAGTGGGGTTGGGGGCGACTATGGCTACACCTTC.

The rearrangement joins TRBV6-2 or TRBV6-3 to TRBJ2-4; TRBD1 might be the D (6 bases). Germline lookup yields CDR1 MNHEY and CDR2 SVGEGT. With 2 bases removed from V and 11 bases from J, the gap between germline ends came to 13 bases. The CDR3 extends over 13 amino acids. CDR3 sequence (DNA): TGTGCCAGCAGTTACCTCGGGACAAGCGTTCAGTACTTC. This gives the protein CASSYLGTSVQYF.